This TCR beta chain was sequenced in a study of OX40 agonist ivuxolimab in advanced cancers. Study details: Hepatocellular carcinoma, melanoma, renal cell or head and neck cancer occurred in dose-escalation patients.

As concerns this clone: The antigen remains unidentified.

Findings of the study overall: Dose levels from 0.1 to 3.0 mg/kg saw CD4+ and CD8+ blood T cells expand clonally by week 6. Several nonresponders also turned out to have low normalized T-cell clonal expansion. Average numbers of expanded clones were greater in CD8+ T cells than in CD4+.

Per germline, CDR1 SGHRS and CDR2 YFSETQ. This CDR3 is 13 amino acids long. V lost 0 bases and J lost 6, with 8 bases in between. Clones were read by immunoSEQ multiplex PCR, and TCRdb kept only the in-frame ones, dropping some. The table lists around 80,000 clones, roughly 82% of them singletons. This sequence originates from an adult with an advanced solid tumor such as melanoma, head and neck, liver or kidney cancer. Here the sequenced sample was CD4+ or CD8+ T cells sorted from blood, taken in a trial of the OX40 agonist ivuxolimab. The chain couples TRBV5-1 to TRBJ2-3; the D gene is possibly TRBD2 (5 bases). The CDR3 sequence is CASSLAAGDTQYF. The CDR3 coding sequence is TGCGCCAGCAGCTTGGCGGCGGGCGATACGCAGTATTTT.